The 23 T cell receptor beta chains reported below all come from one sample, sequenced in a study of vaccination effects on CD4 cells after COVID-19. Clones were sequenced by immunoSEQ multiplex PCR, and TCRdb holds only the in-frame ones, with some missing. The data show tens of thousands of clones, with over 75% seen just once and about 5% held by the top ten. What these receptors recognize is not known. CD4+ T cells specific for antigen were expanded with viral peptide pools by the ViraFEST assay before sequencing. When around 10 days of culture had elapsed, CD4+ T cells were isolated. The participants, recipients of two vaccine doses, got either BNT162b2 or mRNA-1273. The sample here was CD4+ T cells from PBMCs cultured with SARS-CoV-2 spike peptides, taken after COVID-19 vaccination. These receptor sequences come from a human donor who received a COVID-19 vaccine. Some clones in this sample may be carry-over from other donors' samples.

The V and J genes are TRBV11-2 and TRBJ2-7; D gene uncertain. The CDR3 spans 14 residues. V was clipped by 0 bases and J by 4 bases, with 10 bases between them. CDR1 is SGHAT, CDR2 FQNNGV, per germline. The CDR3: CASSLDFGIYEQYV. DNA of the CDR3: TGTGCCAGCAGCTTAGATTTTGGAATTTACGAGCAGTACGTC.

The rearrangement joins TRBV29-1 to TRBJ1-3; D uncertain. Germline V CDR1 and CDR2: SQVTM, ANQGSEA. The CDR3 length is 12 residues. Trimming left V 2 bases short and J 6 bases short, with 8 bases between. CDR3 region: CSVELGVNTIYF. Here the CDR3 DNA reads TGCAGCGTTGAACTTGGGGTAAACACCATATATTTT.

V gene TRBV7-2 combines with J gene TRBJ2-2; 8 bases align to TRBD2. CDR1 is SGHTA and CDR2 is FQGNSA in the germline V gene. This CDR3 is built from 14 residues. With V trimmed by 5 bases and J by 4 bases, 3 bases remained unmatched. DNA of the CDR3: TGTGCCAGCAGCCCTCGGGGGGGCACCGGGGAGCTGTTTTTT. This sequence encodes CASSPRGGTGELFF.

The J gene is TRBJ2-5, the V gene TRBV10-3, with 11 bases that match TRBD2. The CDR3 runs to 15 residues. CDR1 and CDR2 from the germline V gene are ENHRY and SYGVKD. With 6 bases clipped from V and 6 bases from J, the junction kept 9 bases outside the gene matches. CDR3 nucleotides: TGTGCCATCAGCGAAGGTAGCGGGGGGGCGCAGACCCAGTACTTC. It encodes CAISEGSGGAQTQYF.

The chain is built from TRBV11-1 and TRBJ2-5, with unresolved D. Per the germline V gene, CDR1 is SGHAT and CDR2 is FQDESV (reference sequence). V shed 1 base and J shed 3 bases, with 15 bases lying between them. The CDR3 is made up of 16 amino acids. CDR3 coding DNA: TGTGCCAGCAGCTTAGAGTTTGGGCAGGTCGAAGAGACCCAGTACTTC. It codes for CASSLEFGQVEETQYF.

The V and J genes are TRBV4-1 and TRBJ1-5; 10 bases are a match to TRBD1. The trim removed 2 bases at V and 3 bases at J, leaving 7 bases unmatched. Germline V gene sequence: CDR1 MGHRA, CDR2 YSYEKL. The CDR3 covers 17 residues. CDR3 DNA sequence: TGCGCCAGCAGCCAAATTGGACAGGGGGGTTACAATCAGCCCCAGCATTTT. Translated, it gives CASSQIGQGGYNQPQHF.

This clone appeared once. This chain links TRBV2 with TRBJ2-5, with D possibly being TRBD1 (5 bases). The CDR3 covers 15 residues. Germline-derived CDR1 and CDR2 are SNHLY and FYNNEI. V dropped 3 bases and J dropped 1 base, with 12 bases sitting between them. The CDR3 sequence: CASSDYKGVQETQYF. CDR3 coding DNA: TGTGCCAGCAGTGATTATAAAGGGGTCCAAGAGACCCAGTACTTC.

V usage is TRBV5-5 and J usage is TRBJ1-5; no reliable D call. Germline-derived CDR1 and CDR2 are SGHKS and YYEKEE (reference sequence). Trimming cost V 7 bases and J 5 bases, with 19 bases left between them. This CDR3 region has 15 residues. CDR3 in DNA: TGTGCCAGCGGATTTTCGGGAGGGCTCGATCAGCCCCAGCATTTT. This translates into CASGFSGGLDQPQHF.

This clone is a singleton in its sample. The chain recombines TRBV29-1 with TRBJ2-3, with TRBD1 matching 11 bases. Germline CDR1 SQVTM, CDR2 ANQGSEA. The ends lost 3 bases at V and 3 bases at J; junction bases unmatched: 5. The CDR3 has 15 residues. The CDR3 here is CSVEGWDRGTDTQYF. CDR3 bases: TGCAGCGTTGAGGGATGGGACAGGGGGACAGATACGCAGTATTTT.

V and J are TRBV20-1 and TRBJ1-1; D is unresolved. The CDR3 runs 11 residues. With 4 bases removed from V and 7 bases from J, the gap between germline ends came to 10 bases. CDR1 and CDR2 from the germline V gene are DFQATT and SNEGSKA (reference sequence). CDR3 sequence: CSATGDLEAFF. CDR3 coding DNA: TGCAGTGCTACAGGAGACCTTGAAGCTTTCTTT.

By sample share, this clone is medium-sized (0.01 to 0.1%). In DNA form, the CDR3 reads TGTGCCAGCAGCCCCCGAGGACAGGGGACCGGGGAGCTGTTTTTT. Translated: CASSPRGQGTGELFF. This chain connects TRBV7-3 to TRBJ2-2; 9 bases line up with TRBD1. The germline CDR1 and CDR2 sequences are SGHTA and FQGTGA. The V and J ends lost 5 bases and 5 bases, in that order; junction bases with no gene match: 6. The length of the CDR3 is 15 residues. Looking up the rest from reference TRBV7-3 and TRBJ2-2 gives the full variable domain: GAGVSQTPSNKVTEKGKYVELRCDPISGHTALYWYRQSLGQGPEFLIYFQGTGAADDSGLPNDRFFAVRPEGSVSTLKIQRTERGDSAVYLCASSPRGQGTGELFFGEGSRLTVL.

The chain recombines TRBV7-9 with TRBJ2-1; TRBD2 might be the D (7 bases). The CDR3 has 15 amino acids. Germline CDR1 reads SEHNR; CDR2 reads FQNEAQ (reference sequence). Deletions cut 5 bases from V and 4 bases from J, with 15 bases between. The chain's CDR3 is CASSLGGGPYNEQFF. The CDR3 DNA follows: TGTGCCAGCAGCCTTGGGGGGGGGCCATACAATGAGCAGTTCTTC.

Only a few counts were recorded for this clone. The chain's CDR3 is CASSYSPPGGNSPLHF. CDR3 DNA: TGTGCCAGCAGTTACTCACCGCCGGGAGGCAATTCACCCCTCCACTTT. The genes are TRBV6-5 and TRBJ1-6; D remains ambiguous. Per germline, CDR1 MNHEY and CDR2 SVGAGI. The CDR3 runs 16 residues. V was clipped by 0 bases and J by 7 bases, with 13 bases between them.

V usage is TRBV29-1 and J usage is TRBJ2-5, with a possible D match to TRBD1 (6 bases). Germline V gene lookup returns CDR1 SQVTM and CDR2 ANQGSEA. With 4 bases removed from V and 4 bases from J, the gap between germline ends came to 10 bases. The CDR3 has 12 amino acids. CDR3 amino acids: CSVVQGLETQYF. The CDR3 nucleotides are TGCAGCGTTGTACAGGGTTTAGAGACCCAGTACTTC.

This clone was recorded only once. The chain joins TRBV19 to TRBJ2-5, with a tentative D call TRBD1 (5 bases). Looked up from germline, CDR1 is LNHDA and CDR2 is SQIVND (reference sequence). This CDR3 spans 11 amino acids. V lost 9 bases, J lost 4 bases, and 9 bases lay in between. CDR3 in amino acids: CASSDRETQYF. The CDR3 nucleotides are TGTGCCAGCTCCGACAGAGAGACCCAGTACTTC. Together with reference TRBV19 and TRBJ2-5, the CDR3 gives the full variable domain: DGGITQSPKYLFRKEGQNVTLSCEQNLNHDAMYWYRQDPGQGLRLIYYSQIVNDFQKGDIAEGYSVSREKKESFPLTVTSAQKNPTAFYLCASSDRETQYFGPGTRLLVL.

The V and J genes are TRBV24-1 and TRBJ2-7, with D possibly TRBD1 on 5 matching bases. The CDR3 runs 12 residues. CDR1 KGHDR and CDR2 SFDVKD come from the germline V gene. V lost 7 bases to trimming and J lost 6 bases, with 12 bases between them. The CDR3 nucleotides read TGTGCCACCAGCACCCCAGGGTTCGAGCAGTACGTC. This translates into CATSTPGFEQYV.

This clone has only a few counts. The chain carries TRBV28 and TRBJ1-2; TRBD1 aligns across 9 bases. The V and J ends lost 5 bases and 7 bases, in that order; junction bases with no gene match: 11. The CDR3 loop spans 15 amino acids. Germline assignment: CDR1 MDHEN and CDR2 SYDVKM. The CDR3 region has the DNA TGTGCCAGCAGTACCGGGGACAGGGAGATTACTGGCTACACCTTC. Amino acid sequence: CASSTGDREITGYTF.

The chain recombines TRBV11-2 with TRBJ2-2; D possibly uses TRBD1 or TRBD2 (5 bases each). In germline, CDR1 is SGHAT, CDR2 FQNNGV. The CDR3 is 15 residues long. V was cut by 6 bases and J by 0 bases, with 11 bases left in between. CDR3 amino acids: CASSPGPPNTGELFF. CDR3 nucleotides: TGTGCCAGCAGTCCGGGGCCCCCGAACACCGGGGAGCTGTTTTTT.

V gene TRBV2 combines with J gene TRBJ1-6, with D uncertain. The CDR3 contains 14 residues. Per germline, CDR1 SNHLY and CDR2 FYNNEI. Trimming left V 3 bases short and J 9 bases short, with 12 bases between. The CDR3 loop reads CASSDSPRGSPLHF. DNA for the CDR3: TGTGCCAGCAGTGACAGCCCGAGAGGTTCACCCCTCCACTTT.

In its sample, this clone was seen once. The chain uses TRBV5-1 and TRBJ1-1; TRBD1 matches at 7 bases. Trimming at V came to 0 bases and at J to 5 bases, leaving 7 bases not matched to a gene. The CDR3 runs to 15 residues. Looked up from germline, CDR1 is SGHRS and CDR2 is YFSETQ. The CDR3 spells CASSLERTGGTEAFF. The CDR3 DNA sequence: TGCGCCAGCAGCTTGGAAAGGACAGGCGGGACTGAAGCTTTCTTT. Full variable domain (remainder filled in from reference TRBV5-1 and TRBJ1-1): KAGVTQTPRYLIKTRGQQVTLSCSPISGHRSVSWYQQTPGQGLQFLFEYFSETQRNKGNFPGRFSGRQFSNSRSEMNVSTLELGDSALYLCASSLERTGGTEAFFGQGTRLTVV.

This chain's CDR3 is CASRPGQGHEQYV. Here the CDR3 DNA reads TGTGCCAGCAGACCGGGACAGGGCCACGAGCAGTACGTC. The J gene is TRBJ2-7, the V gene TRBV6-6; 9 nucleotides line up with TRBD1. This CDR3 contains 13 residues. The J segment lost 5 bases and the V segment lost 6 bases, leaving 5 bases of the junction unmatched. CDR1 and CDR2 from the germline V gene are MNHNY and SVGAGI (reference sequence).

This chain connects TRBV27 to TRBJ1-5, with D uncertain. V was clipped by 1 base and J by 5 bases, with 6 bases between them. Germline loops: CDR1 MNHEY, CDR2 SMNVEV (reference sequence). The CDR3 loop spans 13 amino acids. Here the CDR3 DNA reads TGTGCCAGCAGTTTATGGAGGGATCAGCCCCAGCATTTT. It is translated as CASSLWRDQPQHF.

This chain connects TRBV24-1 to TRBJ2-5; unclear D gene. The CDR3 spans 12 residues. Per germline, CDR1 KGHDR and CDR2 SFDVKD. V gave up 0 bases and J gave up 5 bases, with 3 bases separating them. CDR3 amino acids: CATSDLRETQYF. The CDR3 region has the DNA TGTGCCACCAGTGATTTGAGGGAGACCCAGTACTTC.